One sample yielded the 11 T cell receptor beta chains listed below, sequenced in a study of Ad26.COV2.S vaccination and SARS-CoV-2 variants. Produced via immunoSEQ multiplex PCR; TCRdb's table is partial and in-frame only. Among 150,000 to 200,000 clones listed, around nine tenths were seen once. The sequencing used peripheral blood, collected after recovery from COVID-19. The receptor set was obtained from a human donor who had recovered from COVID-19.

This clone has a handful of counts. This rearrangement joins TRBV11-1 to TRBJ1-5, with D possibly being TRBD1 (5 bases). The V gene's germline CDR1 is SGHAT and CDR2 FQDESV (reference sequence). V lost 1 base, J lost 5 bases, and 12 bases lay in between. The CDR3 runs to 15 residues. CDR3 sequence: CASSLEAGTHQPQHF. In DNA, the CDR3 is TGTGCCAGCAGCTTAGAAGCAGGGACCCATCAGCCCCAGCATTTT.

This clone was found once. The chain has TRBV28 and TRBJ1-2, with TRBD1 matching over 9 bases. The V gene end was trimmed by 3 bases and the J gene end by 7 bases; junction bases not matched to a gene: 3. Germline V gene lookup returns CDR1 MDHEN and CDR2 SYDVKM. The CDR3 length is 13 residues. The CDR3 nucleotides are TGTGCCAGCAGTTTGGGACAGGGTCCTGGCTACACCTTC. It translates to CASSLGQGPGYTF.

CDR3 loop: CASSIGQGAGVGEQYF. The CDR3 DNA sequence: TGCGCCAGCAGCATAGGACAGGGGGCGGGGGTCGGCGAGCAGTACTTC. The chain employs TRBV4-1 and TRBJ2-7; 11 nucleotides agree with TRBD1. Germline CDR1 and CDR2: MGHRA and YSYEKL. The CDR3 totals 16 residues. V shed 5 bases and J 6 bases; nucleotides not matched to a gene: 12.

The table lists this clone with a count of one. The chain couples TRBV7-6 to TRBJ2-5; 9 bases map to TRBD1. From germline, CDR1 is SGHVS and CDR2 FNYEAQ. The CDR3 runs to 15 residues. V was clipped by 1 base and J by 5 bases; unmatched bases: 5. The CDR3 protein is CASSLGGQGRETQYF. The CDR3 DNA reads as TGTGCCAGCAGCTTAGGGGGACAGGGAAGGGAGACCCAGTACTTC.

This chain joins TRBV4-1 and TRBJ2-3; 14 bases line up with TRBD2. The germline V gene encodes CDR1 MGHRA and CDR2 YSYEKL. The CDR3 is 17 amino acids. J lost 10 bases, V lost 4 bases, and 13 bases had no gene match. The CDR3 region is CASSPNAGGGLAGAQYF. The DNA of the CDR3 is TGCGCCAGCAGCCCTAACGCTGGGGGGGGACTAGCGGGAGCGCAGTATTTT.

This rearrangement joins TRBV24-1 to TRBJ2-3; 9 bases agree with TRBD2. The CDR3 is 19 amino acids. J gave up 4 bases and V 3 bases, and 16 bases lay outside the gene matches. From germline, CDR1 is KGHDR and CDR2 SFDVKD. The CDR3 sequence is CATSDAPGVGSGSPDTQYF. The CDR3 DNA is TGTGCCACCAGTGATGCCCCGGGGGTAGGTAGCGGGAGCCCAGATACGCAGTATTTT.

The chain joins TRBV18 to TRBJ1-1; 8 bases align to TRBD1. Germline V gene lookup returns CDR1 KGHSH and CDR2 LQKENI. The CDR3 has 15 residues. V gave up 3 bases and J gave up 5 bases; unmatched junction bases: 8. CDR3 in amino acids: CASSPIGQGATEAFF. In nucleotides, the CDR3 is TGTGCCAGCTCACCCATCGGACAGGGCGCGACTGAAGCTTTCTTT.

This clone was picked up a small number of times. This rearrangement joins TRBV7-3 to TRBJ2-4; no clear D gene. The CDR3 length is 14 residues. V lost 0 bases and J lost 5, with 8 bases in between. From germline, CDR1 is SGHTA and CDR2 FQGTGA. DNA for the CDR3: TGTGCCAGCAGCTTAACAGCCTCGGAAAACATTCAGTACTTC. This sequence encodes CASSLTASENIQYF. Full variable domain (remainder filled in from reference TRBV7-3 and TRBJ2-4): GAGVSQTPSNKVTEKGKYVELRCDPISGHTALYWYRQSLGQGPEFLIYFQGTGAADDSGLPNDRFFAVRPEGSVSTLKIQRTERGDSAVYLCASSLTASENIQYFGAGTRLSVL.

The genes are TRBV20-1 and TRBJ1-5; TRBD1 aligns across 7 bases. V dropped 3 bases and J dropped 5; count of bases not matched to a gene: 7. CDR1 is DFQATT and CDR2 is SNEGSKA in the germline V gene (reference sequence). CDR3 size: 14 residues. In nucleotides, the CDR3 is TGCAGTGCTAGTGAGGACAGGCAGGATCAGCCCCAGCATTTT. It specifies CSASEDRQDQPQHF.

The V gene is TRBV3-1 (or the pseudogene TRBV3-2), the J gene TRBJ2-3; D is perhaps TRBD2 (6 bases). Germline CDR1 and CDR2: LGHDT and YNNKEL (reference sequence). The CDR3 covers 16 residues. Trimming left V 3 bases short and J 7 bases short, with 20 bases between. CDR3 nucleotide sequence: TGTGCCAGCAGCCAGCGAGCTAGCGCAAGCGGATATACGCAGTATTTT. Residues: CASSQRASASGYTQYF.

The J gene is TRBJ1-1, the V gene TRBV7-2; D not certain. Trimming removed 1 base at V and 1 base at J, with 10 bases between. CDR1 is SGHTA, CDR2 FQGNSA, per germline. This CDR3 has 15 residues. In DNA, the CDR3 is TGTGCCAGCAGCTTAGGGTTCAGCCGGAACACTGAAGCTTTCTTT. This translates into CASSLGFSRNTEAFF.